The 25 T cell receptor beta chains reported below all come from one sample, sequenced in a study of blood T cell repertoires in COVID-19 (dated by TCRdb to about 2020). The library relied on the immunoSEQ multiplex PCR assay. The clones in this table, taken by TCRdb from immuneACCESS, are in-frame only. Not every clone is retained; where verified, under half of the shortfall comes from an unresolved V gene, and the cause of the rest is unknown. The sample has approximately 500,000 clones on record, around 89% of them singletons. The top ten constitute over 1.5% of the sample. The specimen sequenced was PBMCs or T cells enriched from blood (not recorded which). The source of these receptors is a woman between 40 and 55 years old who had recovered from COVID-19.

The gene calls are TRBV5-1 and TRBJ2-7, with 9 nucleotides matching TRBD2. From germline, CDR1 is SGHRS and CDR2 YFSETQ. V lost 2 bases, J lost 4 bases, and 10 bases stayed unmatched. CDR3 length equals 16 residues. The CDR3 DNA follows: TGCGCCAGCAGCTTTGGTAGCGGGAGAGAATCGTACGAGCAGTACTTC. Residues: CASSFGSGRESYEQYF.

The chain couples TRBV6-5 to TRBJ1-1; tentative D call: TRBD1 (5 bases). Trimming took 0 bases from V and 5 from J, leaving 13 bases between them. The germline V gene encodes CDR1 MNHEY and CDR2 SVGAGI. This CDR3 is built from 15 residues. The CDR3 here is CASSYSQGMGTEAFF. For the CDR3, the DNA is TGTGCCAGCAGTTACTCGCAGGGAATGGGGACTGAAGCTTTCTTT.

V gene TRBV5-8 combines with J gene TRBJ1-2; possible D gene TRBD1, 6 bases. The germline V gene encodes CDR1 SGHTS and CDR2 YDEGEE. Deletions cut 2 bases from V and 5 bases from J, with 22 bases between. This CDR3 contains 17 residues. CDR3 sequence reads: CASSFVRGTGSRYGYTF. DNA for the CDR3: TGTGCCAGCAGCTTCGTCAGGGGAACGGGCAGCCGATATGGCTACACCTTC.

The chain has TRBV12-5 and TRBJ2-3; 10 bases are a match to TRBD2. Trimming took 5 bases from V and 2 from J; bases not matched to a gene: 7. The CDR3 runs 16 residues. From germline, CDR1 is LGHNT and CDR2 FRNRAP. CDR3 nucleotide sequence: TGTGCTAGTGGTGCCAGCGGGAGGGCCGCCACAGATACGCAGTATTTT. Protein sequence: CASGASGRAATDTQYF.

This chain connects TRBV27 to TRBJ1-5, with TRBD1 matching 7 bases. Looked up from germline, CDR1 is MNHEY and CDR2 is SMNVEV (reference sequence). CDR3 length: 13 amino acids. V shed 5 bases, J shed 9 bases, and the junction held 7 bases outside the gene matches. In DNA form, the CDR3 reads TGTGCCAGCAGTGGGGGACAGTCAAGGCCCCAGCATTTT. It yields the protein CASSGGQSRPQHF.

CDR3 sequence reads: CASSFSVGLAGKGELFF. The CDR3 DNA reads TGCGCCAGCAGCTTTTCTGTGGGACTAGCGGGCAAGGGGGAGCTGTTTTTT. The chain is built from TRBV5-1 and TRBJ2-2; 12 positions match TRBD2. Trimming removed 2 bases from V and 8 bases from J; junction bases left unmatched: 10. Germline CDR1 reads SGHRS; CDR2 reads YFSETQ. The CDR3 loop spans 17 amino acids.

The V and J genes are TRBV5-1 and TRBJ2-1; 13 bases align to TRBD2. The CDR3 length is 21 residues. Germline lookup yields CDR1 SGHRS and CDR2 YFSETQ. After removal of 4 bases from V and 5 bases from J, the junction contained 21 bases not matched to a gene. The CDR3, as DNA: TGCGCCAGCAGCCGTGGGCTGGGGCCATTACTAGCGGGAGGGTCGGACAATGAGCAGTTCTTC. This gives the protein CASSRGLGPLLAGGSDNEQFF.

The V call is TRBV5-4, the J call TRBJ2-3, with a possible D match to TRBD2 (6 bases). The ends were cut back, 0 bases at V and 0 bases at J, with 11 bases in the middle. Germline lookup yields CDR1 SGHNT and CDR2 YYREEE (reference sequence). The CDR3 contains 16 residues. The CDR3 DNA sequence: TGTGCCAGCAGCTTGGCCCAACTAGCTAGCACAGATACGCAGTATTTT. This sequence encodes CASSLAQLASTDTQYF.

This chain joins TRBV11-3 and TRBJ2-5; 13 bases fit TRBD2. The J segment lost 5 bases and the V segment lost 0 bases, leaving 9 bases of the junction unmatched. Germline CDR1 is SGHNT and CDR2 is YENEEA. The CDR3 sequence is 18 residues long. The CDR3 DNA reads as TGTGCCAGCAGCTTAGATCGACTAGCGGGAGGAGTTCACGAGACCCAGTACTTC. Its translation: CASSLDRLAGGVHETQYF.

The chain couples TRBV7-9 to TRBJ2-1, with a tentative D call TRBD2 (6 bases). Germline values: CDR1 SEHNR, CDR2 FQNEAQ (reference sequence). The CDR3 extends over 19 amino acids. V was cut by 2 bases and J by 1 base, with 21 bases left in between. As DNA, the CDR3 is TGTGCCAGCAGCTTATTATCTGGAACTTCGGGGAGGTCCTACAATGAGCAGTTCTTC. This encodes CASSLLSGTSGRSYNEQFF. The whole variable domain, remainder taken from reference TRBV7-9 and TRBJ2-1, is DTGVSQNPRHKITKRGQNVTFRCDPISEHNRLYWYRQTLGQGPEFLTYFQNEAQLEKSRLLSDRFSAERPKGSFSTLEIQRTEQGDSAMYLCASSLLSGTSGRSYNEQFFGPGTRLTVL.

The CDR3 nucleotides read TGTGCCAGCAGCACGGGGGACAGGGACGAGCAGCCCCAGCATTTT. Its protein product is CASSTGDRDEQPQHF. The chain is built from TRBV5-6 and TRBJ1-5, with 9 positions matching TRBD1. Trimming at V came to 4 bases and at J to 7 bases, leaving 9 bases not matched to a gene. The germline V gene encodes CDR1 SGHDT and CDR2 YYEEEE. The CDR3 is 15 residues long.

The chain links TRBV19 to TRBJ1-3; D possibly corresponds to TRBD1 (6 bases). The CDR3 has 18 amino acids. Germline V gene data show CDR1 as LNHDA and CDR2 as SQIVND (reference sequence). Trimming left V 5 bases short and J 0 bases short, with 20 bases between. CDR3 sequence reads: CASSGQKALTYSGNTIYF. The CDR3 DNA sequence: TGTGCCAGTAGTGGACAGAAGGCCCTAACCTACTCTGGAAACACCATATATTTT.

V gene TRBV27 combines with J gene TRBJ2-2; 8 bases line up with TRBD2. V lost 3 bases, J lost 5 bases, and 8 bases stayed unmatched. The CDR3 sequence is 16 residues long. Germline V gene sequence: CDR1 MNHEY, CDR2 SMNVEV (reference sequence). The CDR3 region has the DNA TGTGCCAGCAGTTTGAGGCTAGCGGGTTTGACCGGGGAGCTGTTTTTT. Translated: CASSLRLAGLTGELFF.

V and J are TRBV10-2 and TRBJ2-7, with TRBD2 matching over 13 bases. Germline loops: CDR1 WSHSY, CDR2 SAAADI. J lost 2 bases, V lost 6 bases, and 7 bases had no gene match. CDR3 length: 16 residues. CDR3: CASRTSGRLSPYEQYF. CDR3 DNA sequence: TGCGCCAGCAGGACTAGCGGGAGGCTAAGCCCCTACGAGCAGTACTTC.

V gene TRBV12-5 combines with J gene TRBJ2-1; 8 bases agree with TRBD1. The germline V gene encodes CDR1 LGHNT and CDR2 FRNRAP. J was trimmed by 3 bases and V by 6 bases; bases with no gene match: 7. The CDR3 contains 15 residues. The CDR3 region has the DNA TGTGCTAGTGGATCCGGGACAGGTATCTACAATGAGCAGTTCTTC. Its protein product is CASGSGTGIYNEQFF.

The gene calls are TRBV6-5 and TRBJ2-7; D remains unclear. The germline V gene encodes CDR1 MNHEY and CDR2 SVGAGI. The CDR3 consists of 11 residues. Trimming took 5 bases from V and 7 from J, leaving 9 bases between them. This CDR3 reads CASSLASEQYF. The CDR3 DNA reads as TGTGCCAGCAGTCTGGCCTCTGAGCAGTACTTC.

The CDR3 DNA sequence: TGTGCCAGCAGCTTAGCCTTTGCGGCAGATGGCTACACCTTC. Its translation is CASSLAFAADGYTF. V and J are TRBV7-2 and TRBJ1-2; D not resolved. The CDR3 is 14 residues long. Germline V gene data show CDR1 as SGHTA and CDR2 as FQGNSA. V was cut by 0 bases and J by 6 bases, with 11 bases left in between.

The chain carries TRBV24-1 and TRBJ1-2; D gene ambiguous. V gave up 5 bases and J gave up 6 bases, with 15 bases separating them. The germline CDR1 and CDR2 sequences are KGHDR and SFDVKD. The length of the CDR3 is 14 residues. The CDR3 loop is CATSAKGGSDGYTF. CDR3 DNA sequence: TGTGCCACCAGTGCCAAAGGCGGGTCGGATGGCTACACCTTC.

CDR3 coding DNA: TGTGCCAGCAGCTTAAGTCATGGGGACAGTCAAGCTTTCTTT. Its translation is CASSLSHGDSQAFF. The chain links TRBV11-3 to TRBJ1-1, with 7 positions matching TRBD1. The CDR3 extends over 14 amino acids. V dropped 2 bases and J dropped 9; count of bases not matched to a gene: 9. Germline V CDR1 and CDR2: SGHNT, YENEEA.

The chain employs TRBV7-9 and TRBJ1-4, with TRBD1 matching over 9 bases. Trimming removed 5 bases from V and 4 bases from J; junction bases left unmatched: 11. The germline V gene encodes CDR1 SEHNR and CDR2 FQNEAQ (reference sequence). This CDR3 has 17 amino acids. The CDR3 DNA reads TGTGCCAGCAGCCCGTCCGGGACAGGGAAGGGTAATGAAAAACTGTTTTTT. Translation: CASSPSGTGKGNEKLFF.

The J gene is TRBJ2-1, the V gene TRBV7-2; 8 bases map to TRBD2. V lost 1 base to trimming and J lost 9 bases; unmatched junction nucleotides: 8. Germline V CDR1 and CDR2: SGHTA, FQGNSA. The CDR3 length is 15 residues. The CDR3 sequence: CASSLVEAGEVEQFF. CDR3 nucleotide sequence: TGTGCCAGCAGCTTAGTTGAAGCGGGAGAGGTTGAGCAGTTCTTC.

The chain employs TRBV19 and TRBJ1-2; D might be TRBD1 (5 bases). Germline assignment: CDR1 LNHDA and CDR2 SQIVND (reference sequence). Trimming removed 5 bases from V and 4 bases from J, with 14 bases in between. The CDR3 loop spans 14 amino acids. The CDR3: CASSAFSTAYGYTF. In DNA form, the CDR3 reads TGTGCCAGTAGTGCCTTTTCGACAGCCTATGGCTACACCTTC.

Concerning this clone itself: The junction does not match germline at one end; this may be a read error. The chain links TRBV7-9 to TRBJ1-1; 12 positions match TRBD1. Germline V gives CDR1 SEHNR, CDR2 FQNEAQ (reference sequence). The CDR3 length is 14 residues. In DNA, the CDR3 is TGTGCCAGCAGCCCGGGGACAGGGGGCTTTGAATCTTTCTTT. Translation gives CASSPGTGGFESFF.

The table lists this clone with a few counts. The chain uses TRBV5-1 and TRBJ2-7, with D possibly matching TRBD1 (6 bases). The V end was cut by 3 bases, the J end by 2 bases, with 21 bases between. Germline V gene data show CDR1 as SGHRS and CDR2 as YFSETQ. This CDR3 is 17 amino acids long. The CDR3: CASSSRPRQDLPYEQYF. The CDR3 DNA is TGCGCCAGCAGCTCGAGACCCCGACAGGACCTTCCCTACGAGCAGTACTTC.

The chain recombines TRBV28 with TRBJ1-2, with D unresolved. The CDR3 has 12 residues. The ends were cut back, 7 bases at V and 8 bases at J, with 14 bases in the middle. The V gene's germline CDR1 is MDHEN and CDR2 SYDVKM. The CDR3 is CASTLRAGGYTF. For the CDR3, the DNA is TGTGCCAGCACCTTGAGGGCTGGGGGCTACACCTTC.